This T cell receptor beta chain was identified in a study of PD-L1 blockade in urothelial cancer. Study information: Beginning at some point between 2013 and 2014, patients received atezolizumab, given as 1,200 mg intravenously every 3 weeks. Per blood sample, T cells had a median of roughly 150,000.

Overall study findings and caveats: At the 3-week point, tumor-associated blood clones expanded more in durable-benefit patients.

To note about this clone: What it recognizes is unknown.

The V gene's germline CDR1 is GTSNPN and CDR2 SVGIG (reference sequence). The V and J ends lost 5 bases and 0 bases respectively, with 17 bases between them. This CDR3 contains 16 residues. Using immunoSEQ multiplex PCR, the repertoire was profiled, and TCRdb retains in-frame clones only, with some absent. The profile covers about 79,000 clones, with roughly 80% appearing a single time and about 7.4% taken by the ten largest. Time point in this sample: pretreatment peripheral blood. The diagnosis in patients was locally advanced or metastatic urothelial carcinoma. The origin of this receptor is a man aged 35-49 years with urothelial cancer. This rearrangement joins TRBV30 to TRBJ1-5; D unresolved. This specimen consisted of PBMCs, obtained around atezolizumab (anti-PD-L1) treatment. DNA for the CDR3: TGTGCCTGGGGACCGGCTGTAGCGTCTAGCAATCAGCCCCAGCATTTT. It encodes CAWGPAVASSNQPQHF. Full variable domain (missing parts from reference TRBV30 and TRBJ1-5): SQTIHQWPATLVQPVGSPLSLECTVEGTSNPNLYWYRQAAGRGLQLLFYSVGIGQISSEVPQNLSASRPQDRQFILSSKKLLLSDSGFYLCAWGPAVASSNQPQHFGDGTRLSIL.